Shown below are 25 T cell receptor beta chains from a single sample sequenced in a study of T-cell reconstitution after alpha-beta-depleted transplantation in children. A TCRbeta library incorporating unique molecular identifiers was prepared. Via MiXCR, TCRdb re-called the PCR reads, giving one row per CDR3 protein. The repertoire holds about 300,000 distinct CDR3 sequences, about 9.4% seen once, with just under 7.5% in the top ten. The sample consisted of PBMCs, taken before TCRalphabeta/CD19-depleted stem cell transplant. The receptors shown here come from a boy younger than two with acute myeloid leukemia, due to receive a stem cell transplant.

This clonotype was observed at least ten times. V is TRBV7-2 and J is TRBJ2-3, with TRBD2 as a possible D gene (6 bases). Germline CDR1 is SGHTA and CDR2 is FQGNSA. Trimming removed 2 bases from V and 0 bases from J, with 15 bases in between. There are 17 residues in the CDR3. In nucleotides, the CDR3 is TGTGCCAGCAGCTTATGGGGTTCGGGACTTAGCACAGATACGCAGTATTTT. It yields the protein CASSLWGSGLSTDTQYF. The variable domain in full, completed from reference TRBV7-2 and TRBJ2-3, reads GAGVSQSPSNKVTEKGKDVELRCDPISGHTALYWYRQSLGQGLEFLIYFQGNSAPDKSGLPSDRFSAERTGGSVSTLTIQRTQQEDSAVYLCASSLWGSGLSTDTQYFGPGTRLTVL.

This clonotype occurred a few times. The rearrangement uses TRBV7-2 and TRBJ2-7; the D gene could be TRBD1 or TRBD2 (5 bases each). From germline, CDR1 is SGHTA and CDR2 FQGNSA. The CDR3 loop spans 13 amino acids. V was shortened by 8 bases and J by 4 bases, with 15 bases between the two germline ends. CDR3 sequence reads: CASGGSVRYEQYF. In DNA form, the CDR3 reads TGTGCCAGCGGGGGTTCTGTAAGATACGAGCAGTACTTC.

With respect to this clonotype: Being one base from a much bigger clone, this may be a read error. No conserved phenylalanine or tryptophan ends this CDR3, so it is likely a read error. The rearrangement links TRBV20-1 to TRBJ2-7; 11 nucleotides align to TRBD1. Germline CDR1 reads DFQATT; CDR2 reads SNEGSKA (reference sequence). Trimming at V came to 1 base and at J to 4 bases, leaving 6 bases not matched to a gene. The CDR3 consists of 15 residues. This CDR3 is CSARGPGQGEYEQYC. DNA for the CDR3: TGCAGTGCTAGAGGACCGGGACAGGGGGAATACGAGCAGTACTGC.

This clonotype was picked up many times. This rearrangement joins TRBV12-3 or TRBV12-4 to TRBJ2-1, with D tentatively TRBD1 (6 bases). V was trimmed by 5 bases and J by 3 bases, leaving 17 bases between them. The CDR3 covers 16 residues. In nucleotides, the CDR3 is TGTGCCAGCAGTGCCCAAAGGACAGTCGACTACAATGAGCAGTTCTTC. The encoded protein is CASSAQRTVDYNEQFF.

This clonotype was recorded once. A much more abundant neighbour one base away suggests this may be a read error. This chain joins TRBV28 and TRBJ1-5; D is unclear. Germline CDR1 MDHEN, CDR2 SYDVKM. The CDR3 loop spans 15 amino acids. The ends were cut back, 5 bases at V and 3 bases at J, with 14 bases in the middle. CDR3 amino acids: CASSADTDTNQPQHF. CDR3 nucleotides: TGTGCCAGCAGTGCTGACACCGATACCAATCAGCCCCAGCATTTT.

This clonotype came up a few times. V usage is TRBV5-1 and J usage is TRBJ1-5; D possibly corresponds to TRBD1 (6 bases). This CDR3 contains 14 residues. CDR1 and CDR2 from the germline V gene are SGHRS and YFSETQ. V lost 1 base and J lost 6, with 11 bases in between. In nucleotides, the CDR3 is TGCGCCAGCAGCTTGAGGGGGGACGGTCAGCCCCAGCATTTT. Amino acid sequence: CASSLRGDGQPQHF.

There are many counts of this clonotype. CDR3 sequence reads: CASSFGRGYEQYF. The CDR3 nucleotides are TGTGCCAGCAGCTTTGGCAGGGGCTACGAGCAGTACTTC. V gene TRBV7-2 combines with J gene TRBJ2-7, with D perhaps TRBD1 (6 bases). CDR3 length equals 13 residues. V lost 3 bases and J 3 bases, leaving 9 bases between the germline ends. Per the germline V gene, CDR1 is SGHTA and CDR2 is FQGNSA.

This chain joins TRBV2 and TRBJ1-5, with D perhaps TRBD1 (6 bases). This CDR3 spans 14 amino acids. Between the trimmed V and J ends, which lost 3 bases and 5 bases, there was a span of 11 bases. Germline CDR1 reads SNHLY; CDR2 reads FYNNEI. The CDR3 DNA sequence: TGTGCCAGCAGTGATGGCAGGGGAGATCAGCCCCAGCATTTT. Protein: CASSDGRGDQPQHF. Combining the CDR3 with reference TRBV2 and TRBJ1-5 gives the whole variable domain EPEVTQTPSHQVTQMGQEVILRCVPISNHLYFYWYRQILGQKVEFLVSFYNNEISEKSEIFDDQFSVERPDGSNFTLKIRSTKLEDSAMYFCASSDGRGDQPQHFGDGTRLSIL.

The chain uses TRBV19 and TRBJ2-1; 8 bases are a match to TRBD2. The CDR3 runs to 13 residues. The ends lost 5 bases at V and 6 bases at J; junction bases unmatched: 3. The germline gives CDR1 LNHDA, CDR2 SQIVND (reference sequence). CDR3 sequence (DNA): TGTGCCAGTAGTGGAACTAGCGGCAATGAGCAGTTCTTC. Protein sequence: CASSGTSGNEQFF.

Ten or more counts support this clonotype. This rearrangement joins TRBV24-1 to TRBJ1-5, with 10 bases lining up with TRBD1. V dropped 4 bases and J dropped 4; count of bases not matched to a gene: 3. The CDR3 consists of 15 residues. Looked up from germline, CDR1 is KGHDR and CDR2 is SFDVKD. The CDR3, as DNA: TGTGCCACCAGTGACCCGGACAGGGGGAATCAGCCCCAGCATTTT. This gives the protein CATSDPDRGNQPQHF.

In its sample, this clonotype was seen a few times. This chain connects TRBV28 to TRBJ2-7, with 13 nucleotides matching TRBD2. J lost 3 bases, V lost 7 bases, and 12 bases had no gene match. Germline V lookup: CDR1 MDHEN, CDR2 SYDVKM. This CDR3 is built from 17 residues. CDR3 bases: TGTGCCAGCAACGACGGGGGCACTAGCGGGAGGGGCTACGAGCAGTACTTC. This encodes CASNDGGTSGRGYEQYF.

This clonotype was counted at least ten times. The CDR3 bases are TGCGCCAGCAGCCATGGGACAGGGGGACAGCCCCAGCATTTT. Its translation is CASSHGTGGQPQHF. This chain connects TRBV4-3 to TRBJ1-5, with TRBD1 matching over 11 bases. This CDR3 has 14 residues. The V segment lost 3 bases and the J segment 7 bases; nucleotides outside the gene matches: 2. Germline CDR1 reads LGHNA; CDR2 reads YSLEER.

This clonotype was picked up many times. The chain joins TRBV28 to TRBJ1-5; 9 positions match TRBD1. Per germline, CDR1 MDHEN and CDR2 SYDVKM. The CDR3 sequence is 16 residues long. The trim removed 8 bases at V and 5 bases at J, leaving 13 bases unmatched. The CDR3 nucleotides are TGTGCCAGCCCTCCCGGGACAGGGTCACCTCATCAGCCCCAGCATTTT. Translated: CASPPGTGSPHQPQHF.

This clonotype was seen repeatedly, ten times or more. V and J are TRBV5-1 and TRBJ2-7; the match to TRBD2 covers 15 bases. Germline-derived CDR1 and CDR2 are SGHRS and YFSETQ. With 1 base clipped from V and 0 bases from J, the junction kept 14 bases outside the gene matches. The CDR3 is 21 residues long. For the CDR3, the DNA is TGCGCCAGCAGCTTGCCCCCCCGGACTAGCGGGAGGGCTTCCCTCTCCTACGAGCAGTACTTC. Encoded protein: CASSLPPRTSGRASLSYEQYF.

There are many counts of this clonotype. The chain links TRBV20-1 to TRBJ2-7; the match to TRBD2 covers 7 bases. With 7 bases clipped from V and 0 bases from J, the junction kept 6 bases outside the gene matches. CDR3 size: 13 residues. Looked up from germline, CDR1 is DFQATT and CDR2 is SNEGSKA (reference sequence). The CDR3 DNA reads TGCAGTGGGGGAGGCGGGAGCTCCTACGAGCAGTACTTC. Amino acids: CSGGGGSSYEQYF.

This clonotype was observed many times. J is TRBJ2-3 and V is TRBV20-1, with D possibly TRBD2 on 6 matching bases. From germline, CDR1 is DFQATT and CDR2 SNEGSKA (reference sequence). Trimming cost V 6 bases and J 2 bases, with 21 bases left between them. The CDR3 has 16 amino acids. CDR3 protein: CSATKGPAGPTDTQYF. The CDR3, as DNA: TGCAGTGCCACTAAGGGGCCTGCGGGACCCACAGATACGCAGTATTTT.

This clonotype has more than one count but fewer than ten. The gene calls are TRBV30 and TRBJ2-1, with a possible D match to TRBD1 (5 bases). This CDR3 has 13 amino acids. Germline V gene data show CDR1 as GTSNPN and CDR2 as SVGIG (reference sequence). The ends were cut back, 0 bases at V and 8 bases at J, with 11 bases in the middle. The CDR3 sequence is CAWSVQEYDEQFF. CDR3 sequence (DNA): TGTGCCTGGAGTGTACAGGAGTATGATGAGCAGTTCTTC.

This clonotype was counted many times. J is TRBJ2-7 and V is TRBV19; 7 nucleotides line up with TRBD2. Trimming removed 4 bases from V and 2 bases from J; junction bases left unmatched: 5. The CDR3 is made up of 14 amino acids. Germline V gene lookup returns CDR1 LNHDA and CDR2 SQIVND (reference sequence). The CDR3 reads CASSSRAGAYEQYF. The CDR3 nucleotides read TGTGCCAGTAGTAGCAGGGCGGGAGCCTACGAGCAGTACTTC.

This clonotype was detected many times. CDR3 residues: CASSQDSSLTRDTQYF. CDR3 coding DNA: TGTGCCAGCAGCCAAGATTCGAGTCTTACCAGGGATACGCAGTATTTT. The V call is TRBV4-2, the J call TRBJ2-3; D is ambiguous. The CDR3 sequence is 16 residues long. Between the trimmed V and J ends, which lost 0 bases and 6 bases, there was a span of 16 bases. From germline, CDR1 is LGHNA and CDR2 YNFKEQ.

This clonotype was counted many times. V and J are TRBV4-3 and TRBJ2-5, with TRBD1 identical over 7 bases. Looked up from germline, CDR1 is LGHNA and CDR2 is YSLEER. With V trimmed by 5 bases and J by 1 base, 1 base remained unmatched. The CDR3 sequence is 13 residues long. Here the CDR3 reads CASSGTAQETQYF. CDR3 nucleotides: TGCGCCAGCAGCGGGACAGCCCAAGAGACCCAGTACTTC.

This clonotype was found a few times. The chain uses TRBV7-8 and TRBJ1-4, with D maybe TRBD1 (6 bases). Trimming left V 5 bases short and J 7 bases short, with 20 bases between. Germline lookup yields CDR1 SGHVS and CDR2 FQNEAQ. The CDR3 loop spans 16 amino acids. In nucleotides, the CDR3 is TGTGCCAGCAGCCTCTCCCGTGGGGGGGCAGGTGAAAAACTGTTTTTT. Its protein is CASSLSRGGAGEKLFF.

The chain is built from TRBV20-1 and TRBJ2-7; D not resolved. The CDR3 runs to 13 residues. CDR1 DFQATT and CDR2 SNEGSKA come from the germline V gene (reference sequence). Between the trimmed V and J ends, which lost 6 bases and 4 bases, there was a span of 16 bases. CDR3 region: CSALASPVYEQYF. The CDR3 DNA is TGCAGTGCCTTGGCGAGTCCAGTATACGAGCAGTACTTC.

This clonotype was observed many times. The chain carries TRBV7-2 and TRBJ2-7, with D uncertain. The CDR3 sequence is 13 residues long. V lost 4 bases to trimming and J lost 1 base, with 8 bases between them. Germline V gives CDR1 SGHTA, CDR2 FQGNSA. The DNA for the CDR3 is TGTGCCAGCAGCTGGTATGGGTCCTACGAGCAGTACTTC. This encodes CASSWYGSYEQYF. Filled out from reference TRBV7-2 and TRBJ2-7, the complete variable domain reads GAGVSQSPSNKVTEKGKDVELRCDPISGHTALYWYRQSLGQGLEFLIYFQGNSAPDKSGLPSDRFSAERTGGSVSTLTIQRTQQEDSAVYLCASSWYGSYEQYFGPGTRLTVT.

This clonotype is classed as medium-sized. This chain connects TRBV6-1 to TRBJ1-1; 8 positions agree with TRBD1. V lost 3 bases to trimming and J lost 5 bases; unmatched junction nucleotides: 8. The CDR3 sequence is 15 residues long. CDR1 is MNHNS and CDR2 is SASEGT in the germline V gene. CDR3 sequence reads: CASSDRTGRVTEAFF. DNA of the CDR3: TGTGCCAGCAGTGACCGGACAGGGAGGGTTACTGAAGCTTTCTTT.

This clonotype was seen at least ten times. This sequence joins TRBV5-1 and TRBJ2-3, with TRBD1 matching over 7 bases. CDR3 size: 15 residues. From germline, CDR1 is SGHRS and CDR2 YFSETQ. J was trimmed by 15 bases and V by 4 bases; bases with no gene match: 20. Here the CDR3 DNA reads TGCGCCAGCAGCCCGACAGGGCGGCCGGGGAACGCACTATATTTT. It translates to CASSPTGRPGNALYF.